This T cell receptor (beta chain) was captured in a study of read filtering for tumor transcriptome and immune sequencing. This clonotype was counted many times. The library was built from roughly 400 ng RNA with molecular barcoded adaptors for alpha/delta and beta/gamma chains. A single record per CDR3 protein comes from TCRdb applying MiXCR to the reads. This table has about 27,000 distinct CDR3 sequences, around 14% appearing once. Trimming removed 6 bases at V and 3 bases at J, with 5 bases between. This CDR3 is 12 amino acids long. Germline V CDR1 and CDR2: LGHNT, FRNRAP. The sample consisted of a population of CD138-negative cells sorted from bone marrow. The TCR comes from a donor at least 40 years old with multiple myeloma. The rearrangement joins TRBV12-5 to TRBJ2-2; TRBD1 is a possible D gene (5 bases). The DNA for the CDR3 is TGTGCTAGTGGCAGGGACACCGGGGAGCTGTTTTTT. Its translation is CASGRDTGELFF.